The entry that follows covers one TCR beta chain sequence. This sample was taken from a study of human T cells and chemical hapten exposure. Trimming shortened V by 2 bases and J by 0 bases, and 8 bases separated the two germline ends. CDR1 and CDR2 from the germline V gene are WSHSY and SAAADI. The CDR3 sequence is 15 residues long. TCRdb fed the RACE reads into MiXCR, producing one record per CDR3 protein. The table records fewer than 350,000 distinct CDR3 sequences, approximately 7.5% of them present only once. The time point denotes: pre-sensitization, week 0. Documented treatment: therapeutic diphenylcyclopropenone sensitization with weekly scalp DPC. Blood collection happened ahead of applying each patch test.

This TCR derives from a young man with alopecia areata. Some clones in this sample may be carry-over from other donors' samples. The chain recombines TRBV10-2 with TRBJ2-1; D is undetermined. The specimen was whole blood, collected in connection with sensitization to the hapten diphenylcyclopropenone (DPC). The CDR3 loop reads CASSEIRSSYNEQFF. The CDR3 bases are TGCGCCAGCAGTGAGATCAGGAGCTCCTACAATGAGCAGTTCTTC.